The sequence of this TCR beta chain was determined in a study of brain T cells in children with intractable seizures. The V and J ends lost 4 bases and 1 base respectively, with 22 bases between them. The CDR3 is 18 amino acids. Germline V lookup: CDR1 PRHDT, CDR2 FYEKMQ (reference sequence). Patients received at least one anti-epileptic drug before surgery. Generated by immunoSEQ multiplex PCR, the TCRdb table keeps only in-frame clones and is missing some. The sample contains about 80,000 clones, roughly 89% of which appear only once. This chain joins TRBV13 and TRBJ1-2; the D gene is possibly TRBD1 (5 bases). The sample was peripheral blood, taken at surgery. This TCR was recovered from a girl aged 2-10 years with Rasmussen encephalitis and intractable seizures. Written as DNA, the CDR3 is TGTGCCAGCAGCTCCCAGGGATGGAGCATTAAAGTTAACTATGGCTACACCTTC. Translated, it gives CASSSQGWSIKVNYGYTF.